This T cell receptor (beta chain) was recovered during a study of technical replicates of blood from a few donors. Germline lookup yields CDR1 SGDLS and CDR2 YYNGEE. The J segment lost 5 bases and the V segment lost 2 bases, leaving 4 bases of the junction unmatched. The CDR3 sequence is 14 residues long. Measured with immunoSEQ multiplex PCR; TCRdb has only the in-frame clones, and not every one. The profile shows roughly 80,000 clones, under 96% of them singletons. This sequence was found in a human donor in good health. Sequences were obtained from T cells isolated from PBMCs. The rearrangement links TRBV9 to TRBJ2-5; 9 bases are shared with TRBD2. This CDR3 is CASSVSGSIETQYF. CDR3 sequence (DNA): TGTGCCAGCAGCGTTAGCGGGAGTATCGAGACCCAGTACTTC.